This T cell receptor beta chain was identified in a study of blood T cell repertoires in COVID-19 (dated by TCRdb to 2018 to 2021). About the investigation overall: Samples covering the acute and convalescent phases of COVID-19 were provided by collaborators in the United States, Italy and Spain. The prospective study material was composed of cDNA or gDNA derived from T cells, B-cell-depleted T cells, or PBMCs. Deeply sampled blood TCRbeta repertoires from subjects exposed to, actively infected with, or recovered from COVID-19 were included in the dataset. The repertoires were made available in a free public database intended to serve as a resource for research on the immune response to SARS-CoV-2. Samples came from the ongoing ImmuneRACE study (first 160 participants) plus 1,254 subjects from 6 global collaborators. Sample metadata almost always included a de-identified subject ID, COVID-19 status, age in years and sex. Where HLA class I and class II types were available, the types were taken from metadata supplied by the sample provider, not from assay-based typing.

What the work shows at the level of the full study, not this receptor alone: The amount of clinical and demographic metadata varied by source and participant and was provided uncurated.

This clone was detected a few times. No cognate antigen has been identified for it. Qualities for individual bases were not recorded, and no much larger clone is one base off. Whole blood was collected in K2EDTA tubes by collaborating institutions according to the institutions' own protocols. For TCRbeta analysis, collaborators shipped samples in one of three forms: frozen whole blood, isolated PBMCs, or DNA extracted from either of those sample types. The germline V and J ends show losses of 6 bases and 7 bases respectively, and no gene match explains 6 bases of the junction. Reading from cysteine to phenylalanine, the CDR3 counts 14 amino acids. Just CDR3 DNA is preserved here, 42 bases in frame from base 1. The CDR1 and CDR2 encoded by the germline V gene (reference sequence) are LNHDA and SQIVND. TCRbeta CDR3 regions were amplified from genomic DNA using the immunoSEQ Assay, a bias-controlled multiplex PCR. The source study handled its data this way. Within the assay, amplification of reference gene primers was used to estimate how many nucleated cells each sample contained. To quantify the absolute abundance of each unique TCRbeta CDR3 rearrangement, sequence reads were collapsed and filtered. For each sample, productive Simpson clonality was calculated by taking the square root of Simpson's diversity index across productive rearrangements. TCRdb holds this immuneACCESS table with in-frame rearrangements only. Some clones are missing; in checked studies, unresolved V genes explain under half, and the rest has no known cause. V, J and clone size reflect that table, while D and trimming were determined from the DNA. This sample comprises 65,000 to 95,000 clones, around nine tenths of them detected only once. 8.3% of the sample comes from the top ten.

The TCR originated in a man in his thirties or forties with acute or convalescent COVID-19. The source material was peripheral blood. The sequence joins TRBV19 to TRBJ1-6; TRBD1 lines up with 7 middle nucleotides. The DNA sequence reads TGTGCCAGTAGCGTACAGGGGACGAATTCACCCCTCCACTTT. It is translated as CASSVQGTNSPLHF.